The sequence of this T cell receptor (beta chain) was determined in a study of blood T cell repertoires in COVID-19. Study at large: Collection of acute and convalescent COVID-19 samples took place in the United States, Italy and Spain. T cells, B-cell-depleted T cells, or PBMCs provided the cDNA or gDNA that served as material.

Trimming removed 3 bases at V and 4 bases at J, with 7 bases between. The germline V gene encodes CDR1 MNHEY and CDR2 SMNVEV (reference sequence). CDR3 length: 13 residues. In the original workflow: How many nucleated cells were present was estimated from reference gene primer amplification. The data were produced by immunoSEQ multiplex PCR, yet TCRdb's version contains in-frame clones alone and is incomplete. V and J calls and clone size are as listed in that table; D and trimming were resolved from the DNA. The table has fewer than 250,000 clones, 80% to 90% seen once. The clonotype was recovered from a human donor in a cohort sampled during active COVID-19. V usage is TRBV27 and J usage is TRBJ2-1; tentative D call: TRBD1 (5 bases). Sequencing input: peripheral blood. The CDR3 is CASSFGQYNEQFF. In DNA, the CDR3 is TGTGCCAGCAGTTTCGGACAATACAATGAGCAGTTCTTC.